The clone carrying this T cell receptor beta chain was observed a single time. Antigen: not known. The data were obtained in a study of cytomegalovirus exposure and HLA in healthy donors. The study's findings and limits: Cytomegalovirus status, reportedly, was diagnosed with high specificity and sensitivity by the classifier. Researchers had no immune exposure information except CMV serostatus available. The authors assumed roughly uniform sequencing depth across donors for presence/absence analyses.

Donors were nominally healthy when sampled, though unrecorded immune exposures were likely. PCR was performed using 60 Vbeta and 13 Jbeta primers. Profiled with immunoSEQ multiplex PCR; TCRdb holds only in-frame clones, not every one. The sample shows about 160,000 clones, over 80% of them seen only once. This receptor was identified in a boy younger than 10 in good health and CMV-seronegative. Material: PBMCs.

CDR3 coding DNA: TGTGGTAGCGGGAGGGGCACCGGGGAGCTGTTTTTT. It specifies CGSGRGTGELFF. The chain employs TRBV6-1 and TRBJ2-2, with 11 nucleotides matching TRBD2. CDR1 and CDR2 (germline): MNHNS, SASEGT. There are 12 residues in the CDR3.